The rows below give T cell receptor beta chains drawn from one sample of a study of T cell repertoires in cytomegalovirus infection. TCRdb independently ran MiXCR on the reads; one entry per CDR3 protein. The data hold 350,000 to 500,000 distinct CDR3 sequences, with roughly 30% observed a single time. Sequences were obtained from PBMCs. Every receptor here comes from a human donor in good health (CMV status not recorded). Some clones in this sample may be carry-over from other donors' samples. Each CDR3 is given with its conserved first and last residue. The order of the fields is D gene, J gene, clone size, V gene, CDR3 protein, CDR3 DNA. The D gene is left open where the match is weak. Clone size appears in some rows only: once, few, many, or a class for an expanded clone.

.,TRBJ2-3,.,TRBV6-5,CASSYWGVNTDTQYF,TGTGCCAGCAGTTACTGGGGGGTCAACACAGATACGCAGTATTTT
TRBD1,TRBJ2-3,few,TRBV29-1,CSVDRDTDTQYF,TGCAGCGTAGACAGGGATACAGATACGCAGTATTTT
TRBD1,TRBJ1-3,few,TRBV5-4,CASSLGQGRNTIYF,TGTGCCAGCAGCTTGGGACAGGGACGAAACACCATATATTTT
.,TRBJ1-5,.,TRBV6-2/TRBV6-3,CASSQTSNQPQHF,TGTGCCAGCAGTCAGACAAGCAATCAGCCCCAGCATTTT
TRBD2,TRBJ2-4,.,TRBV7-3,CASSLGTSGGIGKNIQYF,TGTGCCAGCAGCTTAGGGACTAGCGGGGGAATCGGCAAAAACATTCAGTACTTC
TRBD1,TRBJ2-5,few,TRBV5-4,CASSYHGTAQETQYF,TGTGCCAGCAGCTACCACGGGACAGCCCAAGAGACCCAGTACTTC
.,TRBJ1-2,few,TRBV6-6,CASSTTPTNYGYTF,TGTGCCAGCAGCACCACCCCGACTAACTATGGCTACACCTTC
.,TRBJ2-7,.,TRBV20-1,CSASAGTYEQYF,TGCAGTGCTAGTGCGGGAACCTACGAGCAGTACTTC
.,TRBJ1-2,.,TRBV7-2,CASSLAHRNDCYNF,TGTGCCAGCAGCTTAGCGCACAGAAACGATTGCTACAACTTC
.,TRBJ2-1,.,TRBV12-3/TRBV12-4,CASSFAVNNNEQFF,TGTGCCAGCAGTTTCGCCGTGAACAATAATGAGCAGTTCTTC
.,TRBJ1-3,many,TRBV6-1,CASSSQQSTIYF,TGTGCCAGCAGCTCCCAACAGAGCACCATATATTTT
.,TRBJ1-1,.,TRBV6-5,CASSYWDVGPRTEAFF,TGTGCCAGCAGTTACTGGGATGTAGGGCCGAGGACTGAAGCTTTCTTT
TRBD2,TRBJ2-1,many,TRBV7-2,CASSLRVSGQSSYNEQFF,TGTGCCAGCAGCTTAAGGGTTAGCGGGCAGAGCTCCTACAATGAGCAGTTCTTC
.,TRBJ2-2,.,TRBV29-1,CSVSSGTPTGELFF,TGCAGCGTCTCCTCCGGGACACCAACCGGGGAGCTGTTTTTT
TRBD1,TRBJ2-1,.,TRBV6-6,CASRSLSQGASYNEQFF,TGTGCCAGCAGATCCCTCTCTCAGGGGGCATCCTACAATGAGCAGTTCTTC
.,TRBJ2-1,.,TRBV7-9,CASSITPNEQFF,TGTGCCAGCAGCATCACGCCAAATGAGCAGTTCTTC
.,TRBJ2-5,.,TRBV5-4,CASSLGWGGPLETQYF,TGTGCCAGCAGCTTGGGTTGGGGGGGGCCTTTGGAGACCCAGTACTTC
.,TRBJ2-7,.,TRBV7-2,CASSSPFQEQYF,TGTGCCAGCAGCTCCCCCTTTCAGGAGCAGTACTTC
TRBD2,TRBJ2-1,many,TRBV7-2,CASSLNLAGYNEQFF,TGTGCCAGCAGCTTAAACCTAGCGGGGTACAATGAGCAGTTCTTC
.,TRBJ1-5,few,TRBV28,CASTRRQDNQPQHF,TGTGCCAGCACCCGCCGACAGGATAATCAGCCCCAGCATTTT
.,TRBJ1-2,.,TRBV6-5,CASSYSIVGGNYGYTF,TGTGCCAGCAGTTACTCCATCGTCGGGGGTAACTATGGCTACACCTTC
.,TRBJ1-1,.,TRBV28,CASHRDLRTEAFF,TGTGCCAGCCACAGGGACCTGAGAACTGAAGCTTTCTTT
TRBD2,TRBJ2-7,few,TRBV5-5,CASSLAGRGPYYEQYF,TGTGCCAGCAGCTTGGCCGGGAGGGGACCTTACTACGAGCAGTACTTC
.,TRBJ1-1,.,TRBV5-6,CASSLGRRLGNTEAFF,TGTGCCAGCAGCTTGGGTCGCAGGCTCGGGAACACTGAAGCTTTCTTT
.,TRBJ2-5,few,TRBV11-2,CASSSTIGVKGETQYF,TGTGCCAGCAGCTCTACAATTGGGGTAAAGGGGGAGACCCAGTACTTC
.,TRBJ1-4,many,TRBV7-8,CASSGNRKLFF,TGTGCCAGCAGCGGCAACAGAAAACTGTTTTTT
TRBD2,TRBJ2-1,few,TRBV5-3,CASSWVSGAYNEQFF,TGTGCCAGCAGCTGGGTTAGCGGGGCCTACAATGAGCAGTTCTTC
.,TRBJ2-7,many,TRBV7-8,CASSSDHLSHWF,TGTGCCAGCAGCTCGGACCACCTTTCCCACTGGTTC
.,TRBJ2-2,many,TRBV7-2,CASSLALAGELFF,TGTGCCAGCAGCTTAGCTCTGGCCGGGGAGCTGTTTTTT
.,TRBJ2-7,many,TRBV7-2,CASSVSSYEQYF,TGTGCCAGCAGCGTCAGCTCCTACGAGCAGTACTTC
.,TRBJ2-3,few,TRBV28,CASSSEYFTDTQYF,TGTGCCAGCAGTTCAGAGTACTTCACAGATACGCAGTATTTT
.,TRBJ2-1,many,TRBV7-8,CASSLVLGGPLHEQFF,TGTGCCAGCAGCTTAGTCTTGGGGGGGCCTCTCCATGAGCAGTTCTTC
.,TRBJ2-1,.,TRBV6-1,CASSEPIEQFF,TGTGCCAGCAGTGAACCGATCGAGCAGTTCTTC
.,TRBJ1-2,many,TRBV3-1,CASSQVRGGYGYTF,TGTGCCAGCAGCCAAGTCAGGGGCGGCTATGGCTACACCTTC
.,TRBJ2-5,.,TRBV7-9,CASSSIGLSFQETQYF,TGTGCCAGCAGCTCCATTGGCCTTTCGTTCCAAGAGACCCAGTACTTC
.,TRBJ2-7,few,TRBV2,CASSEASPLGEQYF,TGTGCCAGCAGTGAAGCCTCTCCGCTTGGAGAGCAGTACTTC
TRBD2,TRBJ2-1,few,TRBV10-2,CASKVGTSGNNEQFF,TGCGCCAGCAAGGTTGGGACTAGCGGTAACAATGAGCAGTTCTTC
TRBD1,TRBJ1-1,.,TRBV29-1,CSSQGGNTEAFF,TGCAGCTCCCAGGGGGGGAACACTGAAGCTTTCTTT
.,TRBJ2-2,many,TRBV7-6,CASSPQLLGTGELFF,TGTGCCAGCAGCCCGCAATTGCTGGGCACCGGGGAGCTGTTTTTT
.,TRBJ2-7,few,TRBV18,CASSPTTDSYEQYF,TGTGCCAGCTCACCCACGACGGATTCCTACGAGCAGTACTTC
.,TRBJ2-3,few,TRBV20-1,CSAKRAVDTQYF,TGCAGTGCAAAGCGGGCGGTAGATACGCAGTATTTT
.,TRBJ2-7,.,TRBV14,CASSQHFYEQYF,TGTGCCAGCAGCCAACATTTTTACGAGCAGTACTTC
TRBD1,TRBJ1-2,many,TRBV7-8,CASSFIEGQAFYGYTF,TGTGCCAGCAGCTTCATCGAGGGACAGGCCTTCTATGGCTACACCTTC
.,TRBJ2-3,few,TRBV5-5,CASSSMTFTDTQYF,TGTGCCAGCAGCTCGATGACTTTCACAGATACGCAGTATTTT
.,TRBJ1-1,many,TRBV2,CASSEGGTYTEAFF,TGTGCCAGCAGTGAAGGAGGGACGTACACTGAAGCTTTCTTT
.,TRBJ2-1,few,TRBV19,CACGALHNEQFF,TGTGCCTGCGGCGCGCTCCACAATGAGCAGTTCTTC
TRBD1,TRBJ1-1,few,TRBV7-8,CASSLGRTGDTEAFF,TGTGCCAGCAGCTTAGGGCGGACAGGGGATACTGAAGCTTTCTTT
.,TRBJ1-1,.,TRBV5-6,CASSTASRTRMNTEAFF,TGTGCCAGCAGTACAGCGTCGCGGACTCGGATGAACACTGAAGCTTTCTTT
.,TRBJ2-3,few,TRBV6-1,CASSVSVGLDADTQYF,TGTGCCAGCAGTGTTTCCGTAGGGTTAGATGCAGATACGCAGTATTTT